The 2 T cell receptor delta chains below all came from one sample that was sequenced in a study of gamma-delta T cells after stem cell transplantation. TCRdb reprocessed the RT-PCR reads through CATT. Found here are 1,000 to 1,500 delta-chain clones, more than 25% of them singletons; the top ten hold around 40%. The sequenced sample was gamma-delta T cells. These receptors came from a human donor. It is not recorded whose cells these are; they may come from a transplant donor.

In this sample, this clone is medium-sized. One junction end does not reproduce the germline sequence, and a read error may be involved. The CDR3 DNA is TGTGCCTGTGACTTACTGGGGGATATAAACTTGACAGCACAACTATTCTTT. This encodes CACDLLGDINLTAQLFF. V gene TRDV2 combines with J gene TRDJ2, with TRDD3 identical over 11 bases. The CDR3 extends over 17 amino acids. The germline V gene encodes CDR1 GEAIGNYY and CDR2 EKD.

This clone is labeled medium-sized (0.01 to 0.1%). One base separates it from a far larger clone, so it is likely a read error. The DNA of the CDR3 is TGTGCCTCCCTAAACGGGAATGAGGACGATAAACTCATCTTT. This sequence encodes CASLNGNEDDKLIF. J is TRDJ1 and V is TRDV3; no firm D call. Looked up from germline, CDR1 is TVYSNPD and CDR2 is GDNSRS (reference sequence). The CDR3 has 14 residues. Trimming cost V 4 bases and J 4 bases, with 19 bases left between them. The full variable domain, completed using reference TRDV3 and TRDJ1, is CDKVTQSSPDQTVASGSEVVLLCTYDTVYSNPDLFWYRIRPDYSFQFVFYGDNSRSEGADFTQGRFSVKHILTQKAFHLVISPVRTEDSATYYCASLNGNEDDKLIFGKGTRVTVEP.